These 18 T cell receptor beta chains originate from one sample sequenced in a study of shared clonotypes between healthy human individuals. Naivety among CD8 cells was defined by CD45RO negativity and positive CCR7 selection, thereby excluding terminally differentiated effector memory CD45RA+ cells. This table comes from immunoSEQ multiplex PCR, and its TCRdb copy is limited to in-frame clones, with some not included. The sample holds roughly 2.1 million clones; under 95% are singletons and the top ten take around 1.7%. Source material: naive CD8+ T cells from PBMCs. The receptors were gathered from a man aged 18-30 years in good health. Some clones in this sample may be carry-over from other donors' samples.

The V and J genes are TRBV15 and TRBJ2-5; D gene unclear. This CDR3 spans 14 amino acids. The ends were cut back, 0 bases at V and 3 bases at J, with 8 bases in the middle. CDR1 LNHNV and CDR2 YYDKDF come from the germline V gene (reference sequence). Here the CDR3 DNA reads TGTGCCACCAGCAGAGAAGCTCCTAAAGAGACCCAGTACTTC. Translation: CATSREAPKETQYF.

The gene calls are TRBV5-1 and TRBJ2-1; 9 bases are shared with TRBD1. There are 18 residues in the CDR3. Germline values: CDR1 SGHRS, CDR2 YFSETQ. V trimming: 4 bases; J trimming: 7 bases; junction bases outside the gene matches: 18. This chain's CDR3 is CASSSDNTGTGITNEQFF. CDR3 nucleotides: TGCGCCAGCAGCAGCGACAATACCGGGACAGGGATCACTAATGAGCAGTTCTTC. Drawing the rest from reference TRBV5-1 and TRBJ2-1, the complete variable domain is KAGVTQTPRYLIKTRGQQVTLSCSPISGHRSVSWYQQTPGQGLQFLFEYFSETQRNKGNFPGRFSGRQFSNSRSEMNVSTLELGDSALYLCASSSDNTGTGITNEQFFGPGTRLTVL.

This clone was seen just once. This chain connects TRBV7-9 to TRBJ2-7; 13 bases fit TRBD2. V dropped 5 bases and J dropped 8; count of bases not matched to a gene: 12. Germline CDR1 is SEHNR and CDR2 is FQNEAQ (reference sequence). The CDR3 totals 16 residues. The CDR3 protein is CASSPGLAGEWGKQYF. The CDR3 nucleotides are TGTGCCAGCAGCCCAGGACTAGCGGGAGAGTGGGGGAAGCAGTACTTC.

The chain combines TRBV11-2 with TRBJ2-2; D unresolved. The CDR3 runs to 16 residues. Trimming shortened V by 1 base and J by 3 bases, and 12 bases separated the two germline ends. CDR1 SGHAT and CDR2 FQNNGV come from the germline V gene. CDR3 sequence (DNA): TGTGCCAGCAGCTTAGTTCGTTATGGCTACACCGGGGAGCTGTTTTTT. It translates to CASSLVRYGYTGELFF.

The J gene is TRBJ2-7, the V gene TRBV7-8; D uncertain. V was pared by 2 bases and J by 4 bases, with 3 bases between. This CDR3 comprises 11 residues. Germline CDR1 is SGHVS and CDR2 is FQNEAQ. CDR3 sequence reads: CASSLRYEQYF. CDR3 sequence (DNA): TGTGCCAGCAGCTTACGGTACGAGCAGTACTTC.

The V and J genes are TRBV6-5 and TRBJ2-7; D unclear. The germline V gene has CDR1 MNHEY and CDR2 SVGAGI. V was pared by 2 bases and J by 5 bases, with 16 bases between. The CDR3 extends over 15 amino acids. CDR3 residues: CASSYERAVLNEQYF. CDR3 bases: TGTGCCAGCAGTTACGAACGGGCAGTTCTAAACGAGCAGTACTTC.

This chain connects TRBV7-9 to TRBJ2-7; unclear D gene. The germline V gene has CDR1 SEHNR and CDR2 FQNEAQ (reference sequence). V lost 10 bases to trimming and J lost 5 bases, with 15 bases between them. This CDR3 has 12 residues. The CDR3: CATQGLMDEQYF. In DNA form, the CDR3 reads TGTGCCACCCAAGGCCTTATGGACGAGCAGTACTTC.

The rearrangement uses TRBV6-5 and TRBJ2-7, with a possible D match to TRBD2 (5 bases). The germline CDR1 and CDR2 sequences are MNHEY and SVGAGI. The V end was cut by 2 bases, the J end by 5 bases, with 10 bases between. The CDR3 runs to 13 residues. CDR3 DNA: TGTGCCAGCAGTTACGGAGATAGCGACGAGCAGTACTTC. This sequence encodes CASSYGDSDEQYF.

CDR3 coding DNA: TGTGCCAGCAGTCGGACAGCAAGCTCCTACAATGAGCAGTTCTTC. Translated: CASSRTASSYNEQFF. The V gene is TRBV6-5, the J gene TRBJ2-1, with TRBD1 as a possible D gene (6 bases). This CDR3 contains 15 residues. Trimming shortened V by 5 bases and J by 0 bases, and 11 bases separated the two germline ends. Germline V gene lookup returns CDR1 MNHEY and CDR2 SVGAGI.

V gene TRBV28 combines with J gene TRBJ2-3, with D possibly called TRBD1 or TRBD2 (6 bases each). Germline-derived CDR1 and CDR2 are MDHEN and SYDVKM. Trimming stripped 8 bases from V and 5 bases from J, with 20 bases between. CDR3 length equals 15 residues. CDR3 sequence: CASRRRDMIRDTQYF. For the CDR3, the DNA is TGTGCCAGCCGGCGGCGGGACATGATAAGAGATACGCAGTATTTT.

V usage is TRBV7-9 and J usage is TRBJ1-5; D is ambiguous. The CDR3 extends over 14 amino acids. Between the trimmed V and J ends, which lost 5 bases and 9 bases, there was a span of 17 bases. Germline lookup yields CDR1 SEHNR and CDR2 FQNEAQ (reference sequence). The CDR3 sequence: CASSPGRMLAPQHF. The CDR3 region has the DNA TGTGCCAGCAGCCCTGGTCGGATGCTTGCGCCCCAGCATTTT. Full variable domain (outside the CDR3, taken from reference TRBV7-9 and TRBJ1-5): DTGVSQNPRHKITKRGQNVTFRCDPISEHNRLYWYRQTLGQGPEFLTYFQNEAQLEKSRLLSDRFSAERPKGSFSTLEIQRTEQGDSAMYLCASSPGRMLAPQHFGDGTRLSIL.

The CDR3 DNA reads as TGTGCCAGCAGCGGGCGACAGGGGAGGCAATATGGCTACACCTTC. Residues: CASSGRQGRQYGYTF. The chain has TRBV9 and TRBJ1-2, with 8 bases identical to TRBD1. The V gene end was trimmed by 3 bases and the J gene end by 5 bases; junction bases not matched to a gene: 9. The CDR3 spans 15 residues. Germline assignment: CDR1 SGDLS and CDR2 YYNGEE.

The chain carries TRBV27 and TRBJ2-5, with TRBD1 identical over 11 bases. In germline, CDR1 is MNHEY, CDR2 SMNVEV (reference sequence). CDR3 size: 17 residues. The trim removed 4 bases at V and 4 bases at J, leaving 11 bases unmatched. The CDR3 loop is CASSSGTGGDWRETQYF. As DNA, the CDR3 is TGTGCCAGCAGTTCCGGGACAGGGGGTGACTGGCGAGAGACCCAGTACTTC.

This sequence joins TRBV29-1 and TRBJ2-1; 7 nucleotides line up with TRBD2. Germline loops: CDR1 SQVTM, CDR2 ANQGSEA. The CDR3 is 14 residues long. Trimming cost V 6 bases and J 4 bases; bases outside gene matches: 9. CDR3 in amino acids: CSVPASGVYNEQFF. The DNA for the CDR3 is TGCAGCGTACCGGCCAGCGGGGTTTACAATGAGCAGTTCTTC.

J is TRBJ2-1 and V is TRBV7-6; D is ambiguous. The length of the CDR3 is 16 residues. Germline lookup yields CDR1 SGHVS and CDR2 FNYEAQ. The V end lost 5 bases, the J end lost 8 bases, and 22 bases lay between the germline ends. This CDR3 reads CASSLTDDLMGDEQFF. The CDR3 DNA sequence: TGTGCCAGCAGCCTTACCGACGACCTTATGGGCGATGAGCAGTTCTTC.

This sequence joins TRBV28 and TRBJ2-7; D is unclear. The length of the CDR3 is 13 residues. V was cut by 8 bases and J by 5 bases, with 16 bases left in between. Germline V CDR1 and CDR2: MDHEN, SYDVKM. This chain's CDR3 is CASHNRYSDEQYF. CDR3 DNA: TGTGCCAGCCACAACCGGTATTCGGACGAGCAGTACTTC.

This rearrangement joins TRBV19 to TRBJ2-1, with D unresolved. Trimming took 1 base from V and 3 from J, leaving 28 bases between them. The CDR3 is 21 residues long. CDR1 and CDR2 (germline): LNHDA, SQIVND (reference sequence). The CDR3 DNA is TGTGCCAGTAGTATAGGAACCCCACTTTATAGGGAAGAGGCTAACTACAATGAGCAGTTCTTC. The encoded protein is CASSIGTPLYREEANYNEQFF.

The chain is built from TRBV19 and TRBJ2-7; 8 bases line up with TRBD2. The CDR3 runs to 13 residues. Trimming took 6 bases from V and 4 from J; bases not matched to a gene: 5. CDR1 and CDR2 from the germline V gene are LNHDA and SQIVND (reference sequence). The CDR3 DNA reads TGTGCCAGTAGGATCAGCGGGAGTTACGAGCAGTACTTC. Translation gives CASRISGSYEQYF.